Described below is a single TCR beta chain sequence and its context. Antigen specificity is unknown. This record belongs to a study of spatial heterogeneity in lung cancer. Study-level background: As counted in raw reads, each unique TCR and UMI combination appeared more than ten times on average.

Findings and caveats of the study: Tumors with more nonsynonymous mutations had more expanded intratumoral alpha and beta TCRs.

The CDR3 sequence is 12 residues long. V lost 4 bases, J lost 0 bases, and 4 bases lay in between. The germline V gene encodes CDR1 MDHEN and CDR2 SYDVKM. Documented time point: sample taken at primary tumor resection. Untreated early-stage non-small cell lung cancer patients, approximately 76 in total, were the donors. Researchers sequenced whole RNA taken from tumor, nontumor lung or frozen PBMC without sorting. Every TCR cDNA molecule carried a tag that served as a unique molecular identifier. TCRdb re-called the 5' RACE reads through MiXCR, storing one row per CDR3 protein. The repertoire consists of more than 2,500 distinct CDR3 sequences, with roughly 27% occurring once and the leading ten covering 10% to 14%.

This chain links TRBV28 with TRBJ2-7; D unresolved. Sample: lung tumor tissue, taken at surgery. The clonotype was recovered from a female donor with early-stage non-small cell lung cancer. CDR3 in DNA: TGTGCCAGCAGTTCCTACTCCTACGAGCAGTACTTC. Amino acids: CASSSYSYEQYF.